Each of the 2 T cell receptor beta chains below was sequenced from the same sample in a study of blood T cell repertoires in COVID-19. The protocol was immunoSEQ multiplex PCR, while the TCRdb copy is restricted to in-frame clones and leaves out a portion. The sample has about 70,000 clones, around nine tenths seen once. The sequenced sample was peripheral blood. The receptors here all came from a human donor in a cohort sampled during active COVID-19.

The chain recombines TRBV2 with TRBJ2-3; TRBD2 matches 7 bases. V trimming: 7 bases; J trimming: 4 bases; junction bases outside the gene matches: 8. The germline CDR1 and CDR2 sequences are SNHLY and FYNNEI. The CDR3 has 14 amino acids. The CDR3 sequence: CASKGGSGPDTQYF. The CDR3 nucleotides are TGTGCCAGCAAAGGCGGGAGTGGGCCAGATACGCAGTATTTT.

In the case of this clone: The sample has other DNA sequences that encode this CDR3 too. This sequence joins TRBV11-2 and TRBJ2-1, with unresolved D. The CDR3 has 14 residues. Germline V gene sequence: CDR1 SGHAT, CDR2 FQNNGV. V was cut by 2 bases and J by 0 bases, with 5 bases left in between. CDR3 sequence (DNA): TGTGCCAGCAGCTTATCGAGCTCCTACAATGAGCAGTTCTTC. Translating it yields CASSLSSSYNEQFF. Looking up the rest from reference TRBV11-2 and TRBJ2-1 gives the full variable domain: EAGVAQSPRYKIIEKRQSVAFWCNPISGHATLYWYQQILGQGPKLLIQFQNNGVVDDSQLPKDRFSAERLKGVDSTLKIQPAKLEDSAVYLCASSLSSSYNEQFFGPGTRLTVL.